Shown below are 3 T cell receptor beta chains from a single sample sequenced in a study of T cells expressing NK-cell markers. TCRdb derives one entry per CDR3 protein from the 5' RACE reads, leaving out DNA. Recorded here are about 460,000 distinct CDR3 sequences; the top ten clones represent 1.4% to 1.5%. Specimen: blood T cells: a sorted CD56 or NKG2C T cell subset, CD4+ or CD8+ T cells, or bulk PBMC T cells (not recorded which). The origin of the receptors is a woman between 50 and 59 years old in good health.

V usage is TRBV2 and J usage is TRBJ1-1. Germline V gene lookup returns CDR1 SNHLY and CDR2 FYNNEI. The CDR3 is 15 residues long. This CDR3 is CASSAIGSEYTEAFF.

The chain combines TRBV27 with TRBJ2-3; no DNA is available, so the TRBD2 call from TCRdb remains unchecked. The CDR3 runs to 12 residues. The germline gives CDR1 MNHEY, CDR2 SMNVEV (reference sequence). CDR3 residues: CASSRTSGRYYF.

This chain links TRBV25-1 with TRBJ2-3; TCRdb's D call of TRBD2 is untestable without DNA. CDR3 length: 17 residues. The germline V gene has CDR1 MGHDK and CDR2 SYGVNS. CDR3 sequence: CASSGGTSGSSTDTQYF.